These 4 T cell receptor beta chains came from one sample sequenced in a study of cytomegalovirus exposure and HLA in healthy donors. With 60 Vbeta and 13 Jbeta primers, the PCR was carried out. TCRdb's copy holds only in-frame clones and misses some; the assay was immunoSEQ multiplex PCR. This sample yields about 220,000 clones, of which approximately 80% are seen a single time; more than 0.6% belongs to the top ten. Sequencing was performed on PBMCs. These receptor sequences come from a boy younger than 10 in good health and CMV-seronegative.

The gene calls are TRBV5-5 and TRBJ2-1; D might be TRBD2 (5 bases). Trimming shortened V by 1 base and J by 8 bases, and 16 bases separated the two germline ends. CDR3 length: 15 residues. CDR1 and CDR2 (germline): SGHKS, YYEKEE (reference sequence). The CDR3 loop reads CASSLYPDSNDEQFF. Written as DNA, the CDR3 is TGTGCCAGCAGCTTGTATCCGGACTCGAACGATGAGCAGTTCTTC.

V usage is TRBV4-3 and J usage is TRBJ2-4; no definite D call. The CDR3 spans 12 residues. With 2 bases removed from V and 10 bases from J, the gap between germline ends came to 9 bases. Germline CDR1 is LGHNA and CDR2 is YSLEER. The CDR3 nucleotides are TGCGCCAGCAGCCAACTAAACGGGATTCAGTACTTC. This gives the protein CASSQLNGIQYF.

The rearrangement uses TRBV13 and TRBJ1-1; maybe TRBD1 (6 bases). Deletions cut 0 bases from V and 2 bases from J, with 7 bases between. The V gene's germline CDR1 is PRHDT and CDR2 FYEKMQ (reference sequence). The CDR3 extends over 14 amino acids. In nucleotides, the CDR3 is TGTGCCAGCAGCTTAGGACAGGGCAACACTGAAGCTTTCTTT. It encodes CASSLGQGNTEAFF.

The J gene is TRBJ1-5, the V gene TRBV19, with D uncertain. Germline lookup yields CDR1 LNHDA and CDR2 SQIVND (reference sequence). This CDR3 contains 13 residues. Trimming took 7 bases from V and 2 from J, leaving 9 bases between them. CDR3 sequence: CASKFTGNQPQHF. The CDR3 bases are TGTGCCAGTAAGTTTACAGGCAATCAGCCCCAGCATTTT. Drawing the rest from reference TRBV19 and TRBJ1-5, the complete variable domain is DGGITQSPKYLFRKEGQNVTLSCEQNLNHDAMYWYRQDPGQGLRLIYYSQIVNDFQKGDIAEGYSVSREKKESFPLTVTSAQKNPTAFYLCASKFTGNQPQHFGDGTRLSIL.